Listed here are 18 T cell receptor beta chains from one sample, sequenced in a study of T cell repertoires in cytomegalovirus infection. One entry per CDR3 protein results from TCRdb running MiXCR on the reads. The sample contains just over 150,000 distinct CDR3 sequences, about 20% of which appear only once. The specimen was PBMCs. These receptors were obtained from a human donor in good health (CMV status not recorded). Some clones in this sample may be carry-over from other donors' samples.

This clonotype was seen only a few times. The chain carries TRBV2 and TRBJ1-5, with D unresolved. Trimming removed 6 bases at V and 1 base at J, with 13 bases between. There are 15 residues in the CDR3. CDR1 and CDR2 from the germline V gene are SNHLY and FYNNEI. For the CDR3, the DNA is TGTGCCAGCAGCCCGGGCCCCGTGAGCAATCAGCCCCAGCATTTT. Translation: CASSPGPVSNQPQHF.

The CDR3 loop reads CASSGHPGLAGESNEQYF. CDR3 coding DNA: TGTGCCAGCAGTGGCCATCCGGGACTAGCGGGAGAGTCCAACGAGCAGTACTTC. V and J are TRBV28 and TRBJ2-7; 14 bases line up with TRBD2. The CDR3 spans 18 residues. The ends lost 5 bases at V and 5 bases at J; junction bases unmatched: 14. Germline-derived CDR1 and CDR2 are MDHEN and SYDVKM.

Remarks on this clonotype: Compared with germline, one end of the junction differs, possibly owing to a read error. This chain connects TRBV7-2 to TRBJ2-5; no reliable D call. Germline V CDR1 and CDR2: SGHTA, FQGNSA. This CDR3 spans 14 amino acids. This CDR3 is CASSLDGRQETQHF. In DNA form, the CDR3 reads TGTGCCAGCAGCTTAGACGGCAGACAAGAGACCCAGCACTTC.

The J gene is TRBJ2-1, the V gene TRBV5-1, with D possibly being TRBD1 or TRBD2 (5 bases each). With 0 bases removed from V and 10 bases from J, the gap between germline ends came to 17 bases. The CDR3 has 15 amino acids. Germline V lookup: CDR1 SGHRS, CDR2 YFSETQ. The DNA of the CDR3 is TGCGCCAGCAGCTTGGAGGGGACGGCTGGAGCGGAGCAGTTCTTC. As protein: CASSLEGTAGAEQFF.

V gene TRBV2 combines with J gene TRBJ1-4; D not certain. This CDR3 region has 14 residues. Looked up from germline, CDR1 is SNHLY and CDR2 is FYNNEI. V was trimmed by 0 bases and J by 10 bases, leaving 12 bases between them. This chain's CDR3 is CASSEALSGGKLFF. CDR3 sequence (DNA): TGTGCCAGCAGTGAAGCGCTTTCCGGAGGAAAACTGTTTTTT.

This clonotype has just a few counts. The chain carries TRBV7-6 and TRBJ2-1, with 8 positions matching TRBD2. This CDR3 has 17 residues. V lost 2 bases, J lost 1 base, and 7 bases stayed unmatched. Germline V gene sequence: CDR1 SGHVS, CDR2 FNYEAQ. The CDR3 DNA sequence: TGTGCCAGCAGCTTAATCGGTAGCGGGATTTCCTACAATGAGCAGTTCTTC. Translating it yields CASSLIGSGISYNEQFF. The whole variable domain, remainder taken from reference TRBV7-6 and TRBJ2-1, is GAGVSQSPRYKVTKRGQDVALRCDPISGHVSLYWYRQALGQGPEFLTYFNYEAQQDKSGLPNDRFSAERPEGSISTLTIQRTEQRDSAMYRCASSLIGSGISYNEQFFGPGTRLTVL.

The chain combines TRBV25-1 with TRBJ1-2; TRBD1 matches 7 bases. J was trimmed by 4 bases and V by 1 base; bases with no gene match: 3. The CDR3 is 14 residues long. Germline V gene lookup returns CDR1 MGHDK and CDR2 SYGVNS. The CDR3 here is CASSESRTGYGYTF. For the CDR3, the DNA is TGTGCCAGCAGTGAATCACGGACAGGCTATGGCTACACCTTC.

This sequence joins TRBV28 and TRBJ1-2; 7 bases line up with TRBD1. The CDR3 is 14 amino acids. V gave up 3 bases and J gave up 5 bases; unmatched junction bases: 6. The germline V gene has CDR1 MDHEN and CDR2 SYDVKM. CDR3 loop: CASSFGTVLYGYTF. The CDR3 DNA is TGTGCCAGCAGTTTTGGGACAGTCTTATATGGCTACACCTTC.

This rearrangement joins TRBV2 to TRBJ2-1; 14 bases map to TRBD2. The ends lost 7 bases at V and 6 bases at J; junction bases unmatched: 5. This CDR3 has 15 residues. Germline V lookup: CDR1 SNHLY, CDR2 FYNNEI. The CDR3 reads CASTPTSGGANEQFF. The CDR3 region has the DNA TGTGCCAGCACCCCGACTAGCGGGGGGGCCAATGAGCAGTTCTTC.

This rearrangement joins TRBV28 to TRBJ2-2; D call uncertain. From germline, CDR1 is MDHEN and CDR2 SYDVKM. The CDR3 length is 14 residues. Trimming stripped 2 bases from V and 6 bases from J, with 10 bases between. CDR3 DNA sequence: TGTGCCAGCAGTTTACGCCCGGAAGCCGGGGAGCTGTTTTTT. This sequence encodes CASSLRPEAGELFF.

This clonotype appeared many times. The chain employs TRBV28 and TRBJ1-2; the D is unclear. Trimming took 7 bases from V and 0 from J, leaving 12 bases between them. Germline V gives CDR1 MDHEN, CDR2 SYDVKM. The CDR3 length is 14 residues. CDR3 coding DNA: TGTGCCAGCACCGGGGTCATAGCTAACTATGGCTACACCTTC. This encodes CASTGVIANYGYTF.

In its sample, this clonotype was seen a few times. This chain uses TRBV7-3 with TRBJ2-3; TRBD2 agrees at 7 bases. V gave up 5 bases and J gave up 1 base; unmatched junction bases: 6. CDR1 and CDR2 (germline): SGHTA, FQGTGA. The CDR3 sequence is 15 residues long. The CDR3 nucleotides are TGTGCCAGCAGCCCGACTAGCCGACGCACAGATACGCAGTATTTT. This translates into CASSPTSRRTDTQYF.

DNA of the CDR3: TGTGCCAGCAGCCGCACAGGGGGGACTAATGAAAAACTGTTTTTT. It codes for CASSRTGGTNEKLFF. The V call is TRBV7-8, the J call TRBJ1-4; 8 bases align to TRBD1. This CDR3 region has 15 residues. Germline V gives CDR1 SGHVS, CDR2 FQNEAQ. Germline trimming cut 5 bases from V and 2 bases from J; bases unmatched to any gene: 4. The complete variable domain, with remaining parts taken from reference TRBV7-8 and TRBJ1-4, reads GAGVSQSPRYKVAKRGQDVALRCDPISGHVSLFWYQQALGQGPEFLTYFQNEAQLDKSGLPSDRFFAERPEGSVSTLKIQRTQQEDSAVYLCASSRTGGTNEKLFFGSGTQLSVL.

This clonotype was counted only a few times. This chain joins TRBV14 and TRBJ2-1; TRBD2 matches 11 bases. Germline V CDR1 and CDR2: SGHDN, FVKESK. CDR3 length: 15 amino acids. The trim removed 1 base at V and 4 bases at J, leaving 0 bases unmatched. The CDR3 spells CASSQVAGGYNEQFF. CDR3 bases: TGTGCCAGCAGCCAAGTAGCGGGAGGGTACAATGAGCAGTTCTTC.

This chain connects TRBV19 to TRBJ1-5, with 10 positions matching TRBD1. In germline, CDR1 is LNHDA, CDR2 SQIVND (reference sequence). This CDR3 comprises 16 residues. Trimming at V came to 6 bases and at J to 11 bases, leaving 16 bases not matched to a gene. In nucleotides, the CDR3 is TGTGCCAGTAGCCCAGTTTCCGGGACAGGGGATCTGTCCCAGCATTTT. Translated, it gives CASSPVSGTGDLSQHF.

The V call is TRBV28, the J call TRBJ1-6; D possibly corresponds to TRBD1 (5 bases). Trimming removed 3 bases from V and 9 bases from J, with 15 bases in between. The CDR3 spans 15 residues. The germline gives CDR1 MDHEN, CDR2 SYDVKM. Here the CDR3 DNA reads TGTGCCAGCAGTTTTAATTTGGGGGGGAGTTCACCCCTCCACTTT. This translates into CASSFNLGGSSPLHF.

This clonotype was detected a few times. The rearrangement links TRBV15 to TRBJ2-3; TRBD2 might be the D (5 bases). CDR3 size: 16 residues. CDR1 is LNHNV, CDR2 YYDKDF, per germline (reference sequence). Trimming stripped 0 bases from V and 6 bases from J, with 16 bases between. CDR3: CATSRDLRAGSDTQYF. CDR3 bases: TGTGCCACCAGCAGAGATCTTCGGGCGGGTTCCGATACGCAGTATTTT.

The CDR3 bases are TGTGCCAGCAGCTTGGGGGGAGTTAGGACCGGGGAGCTGTTTTTT. It yields the protein CASSLGGVRTGELFF. The rearrangement joins TRBV7-2 to TRBJ2-2; a possible D gene is TRBD2 (6 bases). Trimming took off 3 bases at V and 5 bases at J, with 13 bases between the two ends. Germline values: CDR1 SGHTA, CDR2 FQGNSA. The CDR3 length is 15 residues.